A single TCR beta chain is shown here with its context. This CDR3 is built from 13 residues. Germline V gene data show CDR1 as SGHTA and CDR2 as FQGNSA. V was shortened by 6 bases and J by 0 bases, with 8 bases between the two germline ends. This sample is part of a study of identifying expanded T cells in peripheral blood. Collection occurred without any documented infections or immune events in donors. Clones were read by immunoSEQ multiplex PCR, and TCRdb kept only the in-frame ones, dropping some. The sample carries about 91,000 clones, more than 70% recorded once. This rearrangement joins TRBV7-2 to TRBJ1-1; D ambiguous. Sequenced: blood. The sequence came from a person aged 18-69 years in good health. CDR3 coding DNA: TGTGCCAGCAGTCAAACAGTGAACACTGAAGCTTTCTTT. This translates into CASSQTVNTEAFF.